This TCR beta chain was captured in a study of control samples from healthy donors and cancer patients. The data were produced by immunoSEQ multiplex PCR, yet TCRdb's version contains in-frame clones alone and is incomplete. Counted here are roughly 120,000 clones, approximately 95% occurring once; the ten biggest clones make up 3.5% to 4%. V was pared by 1 base and J by 6 bases, with 7 bases between. The CDR3 has 12 residues. Looked up from germline, CDR1 is MNHEY and CDR2 is SVGEGT. The chain uses TRBV6-2 or TRBV6-3 and TRBJ2-7, with a tentative D call TRBD1 (6 bases). This TCR came from a man younger than 40 in good health. The sequenced material came from blood. For the CDR3, the DNA is TGTGCCAGCAGTTACTACAGGGTCGAGCAGTACTTC. Protein sequence: CASSYYRVEQYF.